The 29 T cell receptor beta chains below come from one sample, sequenced in a study of blood T cell repertoires in COVID-19. The assay was immunoSEQ multiplex PCR, and TCRdb's table has in-frame clones only and misses some. The table records 30,000 to 40,000 clones, 85% of them present only once. Material: peripheral blood. The receptors derive from a man aged 45-60 years with active COVID-19.

In this sample, this clone turned up once. The chain uses TRBV5-1 and TRBJ1-1; 10 positions agree with TRBD1. Per germline, CDR1 SGHRS and CDR2 YFSETQ. Trimming at V came to 2 bases and at J to 5 bases, leaving 6 bases not matched to a gene. This CDR3 region has 15 residues. The CDR3 is CASSFGRDRGTEAFF. CDR3 DNA: TGCGCCAGCAGCTTTGGCCGGGACAGGGGAACTGAAGCTTTCTTT. The variable domain in full, with the rest retrieved from reference TRBV5-1 and TRBJ1-1, is KAGVTQTPRYLIKTRGQQVTLSCSPISGHRSVSWYQQTPGQGLQFLFEYFSETQRNKGNFPGRFSGRQFSNSRSEMNVSTLELGDSALYLCASSFGRDRGTEAFFGQGTRLTVV.

The chain employs TRBV6-5 and TRBJ2-5; maybe TRBD1 (6 bases). Germline V lookup: CDR1 MNHEY, CDR2 SVGAGI. The CDR3 is 13 amino acids. V was shortened by 8 bases and J by 0 bases, with 10 bases between the two germline ends. In DNA, the CDR3 is TGTGCCAGCCAACAGGGATACCAAGAGACCCAGTACTTC. Amino acid sequence: CASQQGYQETQYF.

This chain joins TRBV5-1 and TRBJ2-1; tentative D call: TRBD1 (6 bases). CDR3 length: 15 residues. The V end lost 1 base, the J end lost 4 bases, and 12 bases lay between the germline ends. Germline CDR1 and CDR2: SGHRS and YFSETQ. The CDR3 protein is CASSLRQGKYNEQFF. DNA for the CDR3: TGCGCCAGCAGCTTGCGGCAGGGGAAGTACAATGAGCAGTTCTTC.

The chain uses TRBV19 and TRBJ2-3, with a tentative D call TRBD2 (5 bases). The V gene's germline CDR1 is LNHDA and CDR2 SQIVND (reference sequence). The CDR3 is 13 residues long. Deletions cut 5 bases from V and 3 bases from J, with 9 bases between. CDR3 residues: CASSGRLTDTQYF. In nucleotides, the CDR3 is TGTGCCAGTAGTGGTAGACTAACAGATACGCAGTATTTT.

The chain links TRBV29-1 to TRBJ2-2, with 10 positions matching TRBD1. Germline V gives CDR1 SQVTM, CDR2 ANQGSEA. With V trimmed by 0 bases and J by 8 bases, 6 bases remained unmatched. The CDR3 covers 15 residues. The CDR3, as DNA: TGCAGCGTTGAAGAGGGGACAGGGGCCCCGGGGGAGCTGTTTTTT. As protein: CSVEEGTGAPGELFF.

The chain recombines TRBV28 with TRBJ2-3; 8 bases fit TRBD2. The germline CDR1 and CDR2 sequences are MDHEN and SYDVKM. The CDR3 totals 16 residues. Trimming removed 1 base from V and 4 bases from J; junction bases left unmatched: 7. Written as DNA, the CDR3 is TGTGCCAGCAGTTTATCTGGTAGCGGGGACCCAGATACGCAGTATTTT. Translation gives CASSLSGSGDPDTQYF.

V is TRBV7-8 and J is TRBJ1-2, with 9 bases fitting TRBD1. Germline values: CDR1 SGHVS, CDR2 FQNEAQ. CDR3 length: 17 amino acids. J lost 8 bases, V lost 4 bases, and 17 bases had no gene match. CDR3 region: CASSSLTLGQGMGGYTF. CDR3 DNA: TGTGCCAGCAGCTCCCTAACGCTGGGACAGGGAATGGGCGGCTACACCTTC.

This chain links TRBV4-3 with TRBJ1-6; TRBD1 aligns across 8 bases. V gave up 0 bases and J gave up 7 bases; unmatched junction bases: 2. This CDR3 is built from 15 residues. Germline CDR1 is LGHNA and CDR2 is YSLEER. Here the CDR3 reads CASSQEDRANSPLHF. CDR3 nucleotides: TGCGCCAGCAGCCAAGAGGACAGGGCAAATTCACCCCTCCACTTT.

V and J are TRBV2 and TRBJ1-3, with 7 bases lining up with TRBD1. There are 14 residues in the CDR3. Germline V gene lookup returns CDR1 SNHLY and CDR2 FYNNEI. V lost 6 bases, J lost 3 bases, and 5 bases stayed unmatched. The CDR3 sequence: CASRAGTDGNTIYF. DNA for the CDR3: TGTGCCAGCAGGGCCGGGACAGATGGAAACACCATATATTTT.

The chain couples TRBV5-1 to TRBJ2-5; 8 bases are shared with TRBD1. CDR3 length: 17 amino acids. J gave up 2 bases and V 1 base, and 10 bases lay outside the gene matches. CDR1 is SGHRS, CDR2 YFSETQ, per germline. CDR3 residues: CASSLMLTGASQETQYF. The CDR3 nucleotides are TGCGCCAGCAGCTTGATGTTGACAGGGGCCAGTCAAGAGACCCAGTACTTC.

The chain combines TRBV5-6 with TRBJ2-3, with D possibly matching TRBD1 (5 bases). Germline V gives CDR1 SGHDT, CDR2 YYEEEE. Trimming stripped 1 base from V and 4 bases from J, with 7 bases between. The CDR3 length is 13 residues. The CDR3 protein is CASSLRGPDTQYF. The CDR3 nucleotides are TGTGCCAGCAGCTTGAGGGGCCCAGATACGCAGTATTTT.

This chain uses TRBV6-6 with TRBJ2-1; no clear D. The length of the CDR3 is 12 residues. Trimming shortened V by 4 bases and J by 7 bases, and 8 bases separated the two germline ends. Germline loops: CDR1 MNHNY, CDR2 SVGAGI (reference sequence). The CDR3 spells CASSSSRNEQFF. The CDR3 nucleotides are TGTGCCAGCAGTTCGTCTCGGAATGAGCAGTTCTTC.

This chain connects TRBV12-3 or TRBV12-4 to TRBJ1-5; the D gene is possibly TRBD1 (5 bases). There are 13 residues in the CDR3. Trimming shortened V by 4 bases and J by 6 bases, and 10 bases separated the two germline ends. In DNA, the CDR3 is TGTGCCAGCAGTTCCGGGACTACTCAGCCCCAGCATTTT. Translating gives CASSSGTTQPQHF.

This chain uses TRBV27 with TRBJ2-3; TRBD2 matches at 10 bases. This CDR3 comprises 16 residues. Losses at the gene ends were 3 bases for V and 4 bases for J; bases not matched to a gene: 7. Germline V CDR1 and CDR2: MNHEY, SMNVEV (reference sequence). CDR3 nucleotide sequence: TGTGCCAGCAGTTTGAGTAGCGGGGGGAGGTCAGATACGCAGTATTTT. Translation: CASSLSSGGRSDTQYF.

The CDR3 loop reads CASRRDSNQPQHF. For the CDR3, the DNA is TGCGCCAGCAGGAGAGATAGCAATCAGCCCCAGCATTTT. V and J are TRBV4-3 and TRBJ1-5, with D uncertain. CDR1 and CDR2 from the germline V gene are LGHNA and YSLEER. The CDR3 has 13 residues. Trimming pared 6 bases from V and 0 bases from J, leaving 6 bases between.

The chain carries TRBV5-8 and TRBJ1-1, with D perhaps matching TRBD1 (5 bases). The V gene lost 0 bases and the J gene lost 3 bases, with 9 bases spanning the gap. The CDR3 length is 14 residues. Germline V gene lookup returns CDR1 SGHTS and CDR2 YDEGEE. CDR3 sequence (DNA): TGTGCCAGCAGCTTGGTCGGGGGGTACACTGAAGCTTTCTTT. Translated: CASSLVGGYTEAFF.

There are a few counts of this clone. CDR3 coding DNA: TGTGCCAGCAGTTCTCCACAGGGCCGACAGCCCCAGCATTTT. Its translation: CASSSPQGRQPQHF. V is TRBV28 and J is TRBJ1-5; D is possibly TRBD1 (6 bases). The CDR3 is 14 amino acids. Germline-derived CDR1 and CDR2 are MDHEN and SYDVKM. Between the trimmed V and J ends, which lost 4 bases and 7 bases, there was a span of 14 bases.

The rearrangement joins TRBV7-6 to TRBJ1-1; D remains unclear. V was cut by 1 base and J by 5 bases, with 8 bases left in between. CDR3 length equals 13 residues. The germline V gene encodes CDR1 SGHVS and CDR2 FNYEAQ. CDR3 nucleotide sequence: TGTGCCAGCAGCTTAGGGTCGGGGACTGAAGCTTTCTTT. Residues: CASSLGSGTEAFF.

This clone came up once. The rearrangement links TRBV2 to TRBJ1-5, with D possibly matching TRBD1 (5 bases). The germline CDR1 and CDR2 sequences are SNHLY and FYNNEI. V was pared by 7 bases and J by 6 bases, with 13 bases between. The CDR3 is made up of 13 amino acids. This chain's CDR3 is CASKGRDFQPQHF. The CDR3 coding sequence is TGTGCCAGCAAGGGCAGGGATTTTCAGCCCCAGCATTTT. The entire variable domain, with the rest obtained from reference TRBV2 and TRBJ1-5, is as follows: EPEVTQTPSHQVTQMGQEVILRCVPISNHLYFYWYRQILGQKVEFLVSFYNNEISEKSEIFDDQFSVERPDGSNFTLKIRSTKLEDSAMYFCASKGRDFQPQHFGDGTRLSIL.

This rearrangement joins TRBV5-6 to TRBJ1-1, with 8 bases fitting TRBD1. The junction had 13 bases not matched to a gene; V was cut back by 4 bases and J by 2 bases. Germline V gene lookup returns CDR1 SGHDT and CDR2 YYEEEE. The CDR3 spans 17 residues. The CDR3 reads CASSQTGDLFLNTEAFF. The CDR3 DNA is TGTGCCAGCAGCCAGACAGGGGACCTCTTTCTTAACACTGAAGCTTTCTTT.

The chain uses TRBV14 and TRBJ1-5; a possible D gene is TRBD1 (5 bases). The CDR3 extends over 15 amino acids. The V and J ends lost 4 bases and 9 bases respectively, with 19 bases between them. The germline V gene has CDR1 SGHDN and CDR2 FVKESK. The CDR3 coding sequence is TGTGCCAGCAGCCCGGGGGGAACTCATGGTCGGCCCCAGCATTTT. Its translation is CASSPGGTHGRPQHF.

This clone came up a few times. The chain is built from TRBV7-2 and TRBJ2-7; 8 bases line up with TRBD2. The V segment lost 7 bases and the J segment 1 base; nucleotides outside the gene matches: 6. Germline values: CDR1 SGHTA, CDR2 FQGNSA. The CDR3 runs to 14 residues. The DNA of the CDR3 is TGTGCCAGCACCCGCCAGCGGGGGTCCTACGAGCAGTACTTC. This translates into CASTRQRGSYEQYF.

The chain couples TRBV6-5 to TRBJ2-1, with a possible D match to TRBD2 (5 bases). Per the germline V gene, CDR1 is MNHEY and CDR2 is SVGAGI. The V and J ends lost 10 bases and 2 bases respectively, with 6 bases between them. The CDR3 runs to 11 residues. The CDR3, as DNA: TGTGCCATCGGGACCTACAATGAGCAGTTCTTC. Translating gives CAIGTYNEQFF.

The chain has TRBV10-3 and TRBJ1-1; 7 bases are a match to TRBD1. CDR3 length: 13 amino acids. Trimming cost V 6 bases and J 3 bases; bases outside gene matches: 4. Germline CDR1 ENHRY, CDR2 SYGVKD. The CDR3: CAIRPRGDTEAFF. The CDR3 DNA follows: TGTGCCATCAGGCCCAGGGGGGACACTGAAGCTTTCTTT.

This chain connects TRBV7-6 to TRBJ2-2; D perhaps matches TRBD2 (5 bases). The CDR3 totals 15 residues. Trimming removed 0 bases from V and 0 bases from J, with 5 bases in between. In germline, CDR1 is SGHVS, CDR2 FNYEAQ. The CDR3 DNA sequence: TGTGCCAGCAGCTTAGCACTAGCGAACACCGGGGAGCTGTTTTTT. Translated: CASSLALANTGELFF.

The chain employs TRBV10-1 and TRBJ2-3; 15 bases fit TRBD2. Losses at the gene ends were 8 bases for V and 4 bases for J; bases not matched to a gene: 7. This CDR3 is built from 16 residues. The germline CDR1 and CDR2 sequences are WNHNN and SYGVQD (reference sequence). CDR3 DNA sequence: TGCGCCAGCCCCTTAGGACTAGCGGGGGGGCCAGATACGCAGTATTTT. Its translation: CASPLGLAGGPDTQYF.

V usage is TRBV6-5 and J usage is TRBJ2-2, with 10 bases lining up with TRBD1. Germline loops: CDR1 MNHEY, CDR2 SVGAGI. The V gene end was trimmed by 4 bases and the J gene end by 7 bases; junction bases not matched to a gene: 9. This CDR3 spans 16 amino acids. CDR3 sequence (DNA): TGTGCCAGCAGTTCCCCAGACAGGGGGCTTGTCGGGGAGCTGTTTTTT. This gives the protein CASSSPDRGLVGELFF.

This clone was seen more than once but under ten times. The chain employs TRBV5-5 and TRBJ2-5, with 11 nucleotides matching TRBD1. The junction had 7 bases not matched to a gene; V was cut back by 4 bases and J by 5 bases. CDR1 and CDR2 from the germline V gene are SGHKS and YYEKEE (reference sequence). CDR3 length equals 15 residues. The CDR3 here is CASSAGTGGRETQYF. In DNA form, the CDR3 reads TGTGCCAGCAGCGCCGGGACAGGGGGACGGGAGACCCAGTACTTC.

The chain joins TRBV5-1 to TRBJ1-1; TRBD1 might be the D (6 bases). Germline CDR1 and CDR2: SGHRS and YFSETQ. V was clipped by 2 bases and J by 6 bases, with 14 bases between them. CDR3 length: 14 amino acids. The CDR3 DNA reads TGCGCCAGCAGCTTTCCGGGTAACAGGGCTGAAGCTTTCTTT. It yields the protein CASSFPGNRAEAFF.